The 27 T cell receptor beta chains below come from one sample, sequenced in a study of blood T cell repertoires in COVID-19. TCRdb's table, derived via immunoSEQ multiplex PCR, lists solely in-frame clones and lacks some. The sample has about 270,000 clones, approximately 86% seen once. Material: PBMCs or T cells enriched from blood (not recorded which). These receptors all stem from a woman between 18 and 29 years old who had recovered from COVID-19.

The gene calls are TRBV20-1 and TRBJ2-5; D is unclear. Germline CDR1 is DFQATT and CDR2 is SNEGSKA (reference sequence). The CDR3 extends over 12 amino acids. Deletions cut 3 bases from V and 2 bases from J, with 7 bases between. The CDR3, as DNA: TGCAGTGCTAGTAATCGGCAAGAGACCCAGTACTTC. It encodes CSASNRQETQYF.

The V gene is TRBV27, the J gene TRBJ1-5, with unresolved D. CDR3 length: 14 amino acids. V was clipped by 6 bases and J by 1 base, with 10 bases between them. CDR1 and CDR2 (germline): MNHEY, SMNVEV (reference sequence). CDR3 DNA: TGTGCCAGCAGGCCCGGAGCGAGCAATCAGCCCCAGCATTTT. It is translated as CASRPGASNQPQHF.

The chain uses TRBV7-2 and TRBJ1-1, with D possibly TRBD1 on 5 matching bases. CDR3 length equals 12 residues. Germline-derived CDR1 and CDR2 are SGHTA and FQGNSA. V was cut by 5 bases and J by 7 bases, with 11 bases left in between. The CDR3 nucleotides are TGTGCCAGCAGCGGGGGAGGGGATGAAGCTTTCTTT. Its protein product is CASSGGGDEAFF.

Regarding this clone: The sample has other DNA sequences that encode this CDR3 too. The genes are TRBV18 and TRBJ2-5; weak D call: TRBD2 (5 bases). The CDR3 loop spans 14 amino acids. Germline CDR1 reads KGHSH; CDR2 reads LQKENI. V was clipped by 3 bases and J by 0 bases, with 8 bases between them. DNA for the CDR3: TGTGCCAGCTCACCTGGACTGAACCAAGAGACCCAGTACTTC. Translating gives CASSPGLNQETQYF. Complete variable domain (other parts from reference TRBV18 and TRBJ2-5): NAGVMQNPRHLVRRRGQEARLRCSPMKGHSHVYWYRQLPEEGLKFMVYLQKENIIDESGMPKERFSAEFPKEGPSILRIQQVVRGDSAAYFCASSPGLNQETQYFGPGTRLLVL.

The chain recombines TRBV29-1 with TRBJ2-1; D may be TRBD1 (5 bases). The CDR3 loop spans 13 amino acids. Germline CDR1 SQVTM, CDR2 ANQGSEA. V was shortened by 3 bases and J by 4 bases, with 10 bases between the two germline ends. The CDR3 nucleotides are TGCAGCGTTGAGCAGGGTAAATACAATGAGCAGTTCTTC. This translates into CSVEQGKYNEQFF.

The V and J genes are TRBV2 and TRBJ2-7; TRBD2 aligns across 8 bases. Germline CDR1 reads SNHLY; CDR2 reads FYNNEI. Losses at the gene ends were 3 bases for V and 1 base for J; bases not matched to a gene: 5. CDR3 length: 15 residues. The DNA for the CDR3 is TGTGCCAGCAGTGATACTAGCGGCCATTCCTACGAGCAGTACTTC. This sequence encodes CASSDTSGHSYEQYF.

The chain employs TRBV19 and TRBJ1-5, with D possibly TRBD1 on 6 matching bases. Per the germline V gene, CDR1 is LNHDA and CDR2 is SQIVND (reference sequence). The CDR3 extends over 13 amino acids. The V gene lost 6 bases and the J gene lost 1 base, with 7 bases spanning the gap. CDR3 DNA: TGTGCCAGTAGGGGGGCGAGCAATCAGCCCCAGCATTTT. This sequence encodes CASRGASNQPQHF.

The chain couples TRBV27 to TRBJ1-2; possibly TRBD1 for D (5 bases). The CDR3 has 11 amino acids. The germline V gene encodes CDR1 MNHEY and CDR2 SMNVEV (reference sequence). V was shortened by 6 bases and J by 8 bases, with 10 bases between the two germline ends. The CDR3 is CASRSGHGYTF. CDR3 sequence (DNA): TGTGCCAGCAGGTCAGGGCACGGCTACACCTTC.

The rearrangement joins TRBV4-3 to TRBJ1-2; unclear D gene. The germline CDR1 and CDR2 sequences are LGHNA and YSLEER. This CDR3 spans 16 amino acids. The V end lost 1 base, the J end lost 0 bases, and 12 bases lay between the germline ends. The CDR3 DNA reads as TGCGCCAGCAGCCAAGTGGAGGCAGTCTCTAACTATGGCTACACCTTC. It codes for CASSQVEAVSNYGYTF.

The rearrangement uses TRBV4-3 and TRBJ2-6; perhaps TRBD2 as D (5 bases). The CDR3 is 17 residues long. Per the germline V gene, CDR1 is LGHNA and CDR2 is YSLEER. Trimming stripped 0 bases from V and 0 bases from J, with 9 bases between. The CDR3 DNA is TGCGCCAGCAGCCAAGACGGCGGGCTCTCTGGGGCCAACGTCCTGACTTTC. This sequence encodes CASSQDGGLSGANVLTF.

J is TRBJ2-5 and V is TRBV9; tentative D call: TRBD2 (6 bases). The CDR3 sequence is 16 residues long. Looked up from germline, CDR1 is SGDLS and CDR2 is YYNGEE. Trimming left V 6 bases short and J 9 bases short, with 27 bases between. The CDR3 region has the DNA TGTGCCAGCAACAAAAGAGGGGACCCGGGACCGGGGGCCCAGTACTTC. Protein sequence: CASNKRGDPGPGAQYF. Together with reference TRBV9 and TRBJ2-5, the CDR3 gives the full variable domain: DSGVTQTPKHLITATGQRVTLRCSPRSGDLSVYWYQQSLDQGLQFLIQYYNGEERAKGNILERFSAQQFPDLHSELNLSSLELGDSALYFCASNKRGDPGPGAQYFGPGTRLLVL.

The chain carries TRBV29-1 and TRBJ1-2; tentatively, D is TRBD1 (6 bases). Trimming removed 1 base at V and 5 bases at J, with 23 bases between. The CDR3 totals 17 residues. The germline V gene encodes CDR1 SQVTM and CDR2 ANQGSEA. CDR3 sequence: CSVEGYLRGQSPYGYTF. CDR3 coding DNA: TGCAGCGTTGAAGGATATCTGAGAGGACAGTCCCCATATGGCTACACCTTC.

This clone was seen a handful of times. The rearrangement joins TRBV25-1 to TRBJ1-5, with 7 bases aligning to TRBD1. The CDR3 contains 15 residues. The germline gives CDR1 MGHDK, CDR2 SYGVNS. V gave up 1 base and J gave up 2 bases; unmatched junction bases: 2. The CDR3 DNA reads as TGTGCCAGCAGTGAATTTGGGACAGGCAATCAGCCCCAGCATTTT. As protein: CASSEFGTGNQPQHF. The variable domain in full, with the rest retrieved from reference TRBV25-1 and TRBJ1-5, is EADIYQTPRYLVIGTGKKITLECSQTMGHDKMYWYQQDPGMELHLIHYSYGVNSTEKGDLSSESTVSRIRTEHFPLTLESARPSHTSQYLCASSEFGTGNQPQHFGDGTRLSIL.

This chain links TRBV5-4 with TRBJ2-7; TRBD2 agrees at 13 bases. CDR3 length: 16 residues. Germline loops: CDR1 SGHNT, CDR2 YYREEE (reference sequence). Trimming took 0 bases from V and 3 from J; bases not matched to a gene: 3. CDR3 protein: CASSLERTSGGYEQYF. The DNA for the CDR3 is TGTGCCAGCAGCTTGGAGAGGACTAGCGGGGGCTACGAGCAGTACTTC.

This clone showed up many times. The V call is TRBV29-1, the J call TRBJ1-4; D remains ambiguous. The germline CDR1 and CDR2 sequences are SQVTM and ANQGSEA. V was shortened by 0 bases and J by 4 bases, with 12 bases between the two germline ends. The CDR3 length is 15 residues. The CDR3 sequence: CSVEDGYSINEKLFF. The CDR3 bases are TGCAGCGTTGAAGATGGGTACAGTATTAATGAAAAACTGTTTTTT.

This rearrangement joins TRBV29-1 to TRBJ1-5; D gene unclear. Trimming took 4 bases from V and 0 from J, leaving 4 bases between them. The V gene's germline CDR1 is SQVTM and CDR2 ANQGSEA. CDR3 length: 12 residues. The CDR3, as DNA: TGCAGCGTTGCTTATAGCAATCAGCCCCAGCATTTT. As protein: CSVAYSNQPQHF.

The chain combines TRBV27 with TRBJ1-6; the match to TRBD1 covers 7 bases. V was pared by 6 bases and J by 4 bases, with 9 bases of the junction left unmatched. The CDR3 is made up of 16 amino acids. Germline-derived CDR1 and CDR2 are MNHEY and SMNVEV (reference sequence). CDR3 nucleotide sequence: TGTGCCAGCAGCCTAACGGGACAGCTTTATAATTCACCCCTCCACTTT. It is translated as CASSLTGQLYNSPLHF.

Turning to this clone: Other DNA sequences of this sample code for an identical CDR3. CDR3 DNA sequence: TGTGCCACCAGTGACTCTAGCACAGATACGCAGTATTTT. As protein: CATSDSSTDTQYF. The V and J genes are TRBV24-1 and TRBJ2-3; D remains unclear. Germline values: CDR1 KGHDR, CDR2 SFDVKD. V gave up 4 bases and J gave up 0 bases, with 4 bases separating them. The CDR3 consists of 13 residues.

This clone was detected once. The V gene is TRBV5-4, the J gene TRBJ1-2; possibly TRBD1 for D (5 bases). Trimming removed 2 bases from V and 8 bases from J, with 16 bases in between. The CDR3 is 14 amino acids. Germline V gives CDR1 SGHNT, CDR2 YYREEE (reference sequence). DNA for the CDR3: TGTGCCAGCAGCTTTTTGTCAGGGTCAGGGGGCTACACCTTC. It is translated as CASSFLSGSGGYTF.

This rearrangement joins TRBV5-1 to TRBJ1-5; D gene uncertain. From germline, CDR1 is SGHRS and CDR2 YFSETQ. The CDR3 spans 14 residues. Trimming left V 1 base short and J 1 base short, with 6 bases between. CDR3 sequence reads: CASSLSGSNQPQHF. In DNA, the CDR3 is TGCGCCAGCAGCTTGTCGGGAAGCAATCAGCCCCAGCATTTT.

The chain uses TRBV5-8 and TRBJ1-5; 11 bases are a match to TRBD1. The germline gives CDR1 SGHTS, CDR2 YDEGEE. After removal of 0 bases from V and 7 bases from J, the junction contained 6 bases not matched to a gene. The CDR3 covers 16 residues. The CDR3 DNA sequence: TGTGCCAGCAGCTTGGCCGGACAGGGGGCAAGGCAGCCCCAGCATTTT. This sequence encodes CASSLAGQGARQPQHF.

The rearrangement joins TRBV5-5 to TRBJ2-3, with 11 bases matching TRBD2. This CDR3 spans 16 amino acids. The germline V gene encodes CDR1 SGHKS and CDR2 YYEKEE (reference sequence). J was trimmed by 5 bases and V by 4 bases; bases with no gene match: 9. The CDR3 reads CASSITLAGVGDTQYF. The CDR3 region has the DNA TGTGCCAGCAGCATCACACTAGCGGGGGTTGGAGATACGCAGTATTTT. Based on the CDR3 plus reference TRBV5-5 and TRBJ2-3, the full variable domain is DAGVTQSPTHLIKTRGQQVTLRCSPISGHKSVSWYQQVLGQGPQFIFQYYEKEERGRGNFPDRFSARQFPNYSSELNVNALLLGDSALYLCASSITLAGVGDTQYFGPGTRLTVL.

The gene calls are TRBV7-3 and TRBJ2-1; TRBD2 matches 7 bases. Germline loops: CDR1 SGHTA, CDR2 FQGTGA. The ends lost 5 bases at V and 6 bases at J; junction bases unmatched: 13. CDR3 size: 16 residues. The CDR3 bases are TGTGCCAGCAGCCTAGCTTATGGCGGGAGAGTCAATGAGCAGTTCTTC. Translation: CASSLAYGGRVNEQFF.

The chain combines TRBV4-1 with TRBJ2-7; possibly TRBD2 for D (6 bases). CDR3 length: 17 residues. Germline V gene lookup returns CDR1 MGHRA and CDR2 YSYEKL. Trimming left V 3 bases short and J 3 bases short, with 21 bases between. The CDR3 spells CASSQFLSGRKDYEQYF. The CDR3 DNA sequence: TGCGCCAGCAGCCAGTTCCTTAGCGGACGTAAAGACTACGAGCAGTACTTC.

The chain is built from TRBV7-3 and TRBJ2-7; 7 nucleotides agree with TRBD1. The V and J ends lost 8 bases and 0 bases, in that order; junction bases with no gene match: 4. The CDR3 extends over 13 amino acids. Germline V gene sequence: CDR1 SGHTA, CDR2 FQGTGA. This CDR3 is CASPGTDSYEQYF. The CDR3 DNA reads as TGTGCCAGCCCAGGGACAGACTCCTACGAGCAGTACTTC.

This chain links TRBV28 with TRBJ1-1, with 11 bases matching TRBD1. This CDR3 spans 16 amino acids. CDR1 and CDR2 from the germline V gene are MDHEN and SYDVKM. Germline trimming cut 5 bases from V and 0 bases from J; bases unmatched to any gene: 5. The CDR3 DNA is TGTGCCAGCAGTGGGGGGACAGGGGGTTTGAACACTGAAGCTTTCTTT. It codes for CASSGGTGGLNTEAFF.

The chain couples TRBV10-3 to TRBJ2-1; D may be TRBD1 (6 bases). Per the germline V gene, CDR1 is ENHRY and CDR2 is SYGVKD. The CDR3 loop spans 14 amino acids. V lost 11 bases and J lost 4, with 18 bases in between. The CDR3 is CAASTRGPYNEQFF. In nucleotides, the CDR3 is TGTGCCGCTTCTACCAGGGGACCTTACAATGAGCAGTTCTTC.